The clone carrying this T cell receptor (beta chain) was observed many times. Together with a sample-barcoded 5' primer, a J-beta primer mix was included in a second PCR lasting about 6 to 11 cycles. Using its own MiXCR run on the 5' RACE reads, TCRdb lists one record per CDR3 protein. The table has 600,000 to 800,000 distinct CDR3 sequences, around 50% seen once; the top ten hold approximately 13%. The CDR3 has 13 amino acids. Trimming stripped 0 bases from V and 3 bases from J, with 4 bases between. Germline CDR1 SGDLS, CDR2 YYNGEE. The entry originates in a study of blood T cells in healthy people across ages.

The sequence was collected from a woman at least 80 years old in good health. The V call is TRBV9, the J call TRBJ2-1; D unresolved. The sequencing sample was made of blood. The DNA of the CDR3 is TGTGCCAGCAGCGTAGCTGGCTACAATGAGCAGTTCTTC. Translated: CASSVAGYNEQFF.